Each of the 27 T cell receptor beta chains below was sequenced from the same sample in a study of response to subunit inactivated influenza vaccine. TCRdb re-called the RT-PCR reads through MiXCR, storing one row per CDR3 protein. The repertoire has 710,000 or so distinct CDR3 sequences, about 15% of them found once; the top ten carry approximately 10%. The source material was PBMCs from blood, sampled approximately 13 days after vaccination. The receptors shown here come from a man aged 50 or older who received an inactivated influenza vaccine.

There are a few counts of this clonotype. V is TRBV2 and J is TRBJ2-1; no reliable D call. Germline-derived CDR1 and CDR2 are SNHLY and FYNNEI. The CDR3 spans 13 residues. Deletions cut 0 bases from V and 10 bases from J, with 10 bases between. CDR3 in DNA: TGTGCCAGCAGTGAAGCGTGGGCGGCGGAGCAGTTCTTC. Encoded protein: CASSEAWAAEQFF.

This clonotype was seen a handful of times. The chain links TRBV24-1 to TRBJ1-1, with TRBD1 matching 11 bases. Losses at the gene ends were 4 bases for V and 7 bases for J; bases not matched to a gene: 7. The germline V gene encodes CDR1 KGHDR and CDR2 SFDVKD. CDR3 length equals 15 residues. In nucleotides, the CDR3 is TGTGCCACCAGTGACCCCGGACAGGGGGCAGGTGAAGCTTTCTTT. Translating it yields CATSDPGQGAGEAFF.

This clonotype occurred a few times. V gene TRBV5-1 combines with J gene TRBJ1-1; possible D gene TRBD1, 5 bases. V was cut by 5 bases and J by 2 bases, with 10 bases left in between. The CDR3 spans 13 residues. Germline CDR1 is SGHRS and CDR2 is YFSETQ. In nucleotides, the CDR3 is TGCGCCAGCAGACAGGAGATAAACACTGAAGCTTTCTTT. Its translation: CASRQEINTEAFF.

This clonotype has at least ten counts. This chain joins TRBV7-8 and TRBJ2-3; TRBD2 agrees at 7 bases. The CDR3 spans 16 residues. The V gene end was trimmed by 5 bases and the J gene end by 2 bases; junction bases not matched to a gene: 10. Germline V CDR1 and CDR2: SGHVS, FQNEAQ. CDR3 in DNA: TGTGCCAGCAGCCCCACGGGACTAAGCAACACAGATACGCAGTATTTT. It translates to CASSPTGLSNTDTQYF.

This clonotype was counted only a few times. The rearrangement joins TRBV4-1 to TRBJ1-1; 7 nucleotides line up with TRBD1. The V gene end was trimmed by 1 base and the J gene end by 1 base; junction bases not matched to a gene: 6. CDR3 length equals 16 residues. CDR1 and CDR2 (germline): MGHRA, YSYEKL. CDR3 residues: CASSQVGGAGNTEAFF. As DNA, the CDR3 is TGCGCCAGCAGCCAAGTAGGGGGCGCGGGGAACACTGAAGCTTTCTTT.

This clonotype was seen repeatedly, ten times or more. The CDR3 sequence is CASSFEGVWTEAFF. The CDR3 DNA reads TGTGCCAGCAGTTTCGAGGGGGTATGGACTGAAGCTTTCTTT. The chain has TRBV12-3 or TRBV12-4 and TRBJ1-1; D might be TRBD1 (6 bases). V lost 3 bases to trimming and J lost 5 bases, with 13 bases between them. This CDR3 region has 14 residues.

The V call is TRBV7-2, the J call TRBJ2-5; TRBD1 aligns across 9 bases. The CDR3 covers 14 residues. Germline V gene sequence: CDR1 SGHTA, CDR2 FQGNSA. Germline trimming cut 5 bases from V and 4 bases from J; bases unmatched to any gene: 5. The chain's CDR3 is CASSTRTGAETQYF. The CDR3 bases are TGTGCCAGCAGCACGAGGACAGGGGCAGAGACCCAGTACTTC. The full variable domain, in which reference TRBV7-2 and TRBJ2-5 provide the parts outside the CDR3, is GAGVSQSPSNKVTEKGKDVELRCDPISGHTALYWYRQSLGQGLEFLIYFQGNSAPDKSGLPSDRFSAERTGGSVSTLTIQRTQQEDSAVYLCASSTRTGAETQYFGPGTRLLVL.

This chain connects TRBV20-1 to TRBJ2-1; a possible D gene is TRBD2 (6 bases). Trimming pared 5 bases from V and 6 bases from J, leaving 20 bases between. Germline lookup yields CDR1 DFQATT and CDR2 SNEGSKA (reference sequence). The CDR3 is made up of 15 amino acids. Here the CDR3 DNA reads TGCAGTGCTTATAGTGGAGGGCCGATCGGCAATGAGCAGTTCTTC. Translated, it gives CSAYSGGPIGNEQFF.

The V gene is TRBV5-1, the J gene TRBJ2-5, with 7 bases matching TRBD2. The CDR3 extends over 13 amino acids. V shed 5 bases and J 7 bases; nucleotides not matched to a gene: 8. CDR1 and CDR2 (germline): SGHRS, YFSETQ. The chain's CDR3 is CASRLSGAGTQYF. CDR3 nucleotide sequence: TGCGCCAGCAGGTTGAGCGGGGCCGGGACCCAGTACTTC.

V and J are TRBV5-1 and TRBJ1-2; D is possibly TRBD1 (6 bases). Trimming left V 2 bases short and J 4 bases short, with 12 bases between. The CDR3 runs to 14 residues. Germline assignment: CDR1 SGHRS and CDR2 YFSETQ. CDR3 coding DNA: TGCGCCAGCAGCTTAACCGGGACATCCTATGGCTACACCTTC. Residues: CASSLTGTSYGYTF.

The chain has TRBV6-5 and TRBJ2-2; D perhaps matches TRBD1 (5 bases). Deletions cut 2 bases from V and 0 bases from J, with 13 bases between. Germline V gene data show CDR1 as MNHEY and CDR2 as SVGAGI. This CDR3 has 17 amino acids. The CDR3 protein is CASSYGSAGSNTGELFF. CDR3 coding DNA: TGTGCCAGCAGTTACGGTTCGGCAGGGTCGAACACCGGGGAGCTGTTTTTT.

The J gene is TRBJ2-1, the V gene TRBV20-1; TRBD2 agrees at 9 bases. Unmatched junction bases numbered 2, after V lost 3 bases and J lost 5 bases. Germline CDR1 DFQATT, CDR2 SNEGSKA (reference sequence). The CDR3 is made up of 13 amino acids. The DNA for the CDR3 is TGCAGTGCTAGGACTAGCGGAAACAATGAGCAGTTCTTC. It encodes CSARTSGNNEQFF.

The gene calls are TRBV2 and TRBJ2-3, with 12 bases aligning to TRBD2. V gave up 4 bases and J gave up 1 base; unmatched junction bases: 3. This CDR3 is 16 amino acids long. The germline V gene encodes CDR1 SNHLY and CDR2 FYNNEI. Written as DNA, the CDR3 is TGTGCCAGCAGTGGACTAGCGGGGGCAGGCACAGATACGCAGTATTTT. It codes for CASSGLAGAGTDTQYF. Combining the CDR3 with reference TRBV2 and TRBJ2-3 gives the whole variable domain EPEVTQTPSHQVTQMGQEVILRCVPISNHLYFYWYRQILGQKVEFLVSFYNNEISEKSEIFDDQFSVERPDGSNFTLKIRSTKLEDSAMYFCASSGLAGAGTDTQYFGPGTRLTVL.

There are a few counts of this clonotype. The V and J genes are TRBV29-1 and TRBJ1-1; TRBD1 might be the D (5 bases). V gave up 7 bases and J gave up 5 bases, with 20 bases separating them. The CDR3 has 14 amino acids. CDR1 is SQVTM, CDR2 ANQGSEA, per germline. DNA for the CDR3: TGCAGCGCAGACTCGGGGGGGGGAAGAACTGAAGCTTTCTTT. Its translation is CSADSGGGRTEAFF.

This clonotype has only a few counts. V usage is TRBV3-1 and J usage is TRBJ1-6, with TRBD1 matching over 11 bases. The CDR3 has 15 amino acids. Germline loops: CDR1 LGHDT, CDR2 YNNKEL (reference sequence). V lost 7 bases and J lost 6; bases outside the gene matches: 5. The CDR3 region is CASTRGTGGNSPLHF. CDR3 DNA sequence: TGTGCCAGCACTCGGGGGACAGGGGGTAATTCACCCCTCCACTTT.

The chain joins TRBV9 to TRBJ2-3; D remains unclear. V was clipped by 0 bases and J by 5 bases, with 19 bases between them. CDR1 and CDR2 from the germline V gene are SGDLS and YYNGEE. The CDR3 extends over 17 amino acids. This CDR3 reads CASSVEFPGRPGDTQYF. CDR3 nucleotides: TGTGCCAGCAGCGTAGAATTCCCCGGACGCCCGGGAGATACGCAGTATTTT. The whole variable domain, filled in from reference TRBV9 and TRBJ2-3, reads DSGVTQTPKHLITATGQRVTLRCSPRSGDLSVYWYQQSLDQGLQFLIQYYNGEERAKGNILERFSAQQFPDLHSELNLSSLELGDSALYFCASSVEFPGRPGDTQYFGPGTRLTVL.

This clonotype was seen a handful of times. V and J are TRBV12-3 or TRBV12-4 and TRBJ2-7; no definite D call. This CDR3 spans 14 amino acids. V shed 1 base and J shed 3 bases, with 10 bases lying between them. CDR3 amino acids: CASSLGGVGYEQYF. The DNA for the CDR3 is TGTGCCAGCAGTTTAGGTGGGGTTGGCTACGAGCAGTACTTC.

Only a few counts were recorded for this clonotype. J is TRBJ2-3 and V is TRBV4-3, with 8 bases lining up with TRBD2. Losses at the gene ends were 0 bases for V and 2 bases for J; bases not matched to a gene: 4. Germline lookup yields CDR1 LGHNA and CDR2 YSLEER. The CDR3 spans 16 residues. In nucleotides, the CDR3 is TGCGCCAGCAGCCAAGAGTTAGCGGGACACACAGATACGCAGTATTTT. It yields the protein CASSQELAGHTDTQYF.

With regard to this clonotype: A much larger clone differs by one base, so this may be a read error. This chain links TRBV24-1 with TRBJ2-1, with D unclear. This CDR3 is 14 amino acids long. Trimming pared 5 bases from V and 0 bases from J, leaving 7 bases between. CDR1 is KGHDR, CDR2 SFDVKD, per germline. The chain's CDR3 is CATSGLCSYNEQFF. CDR3 DNA: TGTGCCACCAGTGGATTGTGCTCCTACAATGAGCAGTTCTTC.

V gene TRBV10-3 combines with J gene TRBJ1-6; 10 bases agree with TRBD1. CDR3 size: 16 residues. Germline loops: CDR1 ENHRY, CDR2 SYGVKD. V was pared by 1 base and J by 5 bases, with 2 bases of the junction left unmatched. The CDR3 nucleotides are TGTGCCATCAGTGAGTTTGGGACAGGGGATAATTCACCCCTCCACTTT. Translation gives CAISEFGTGDNSPLHF.

This clonotype has only a few counts. A much larger clone is a single base away; this may be a read error. The chain employs TRBV7-9 and TRBJ2-3, with D unclear. V was shortened by 5 bases and J by 4 bases, with 4 bases between the two germline ends. The CDR3 covers 11 residues. Germline CDR1 and CDR2: SEHNR and FQNEAQ (reference sequence). The DNA of the CDR3 is TGTGCCAGCAGCCACGCAGATACGCAGTATTTT. It is translated as CASSHADTQYF.

CDR3 region: CASSYDARGYGTDTQYF. The CDR3 bases are TGTGCCAGCAGTTATGATGCGAGGGGTTATGGCACAGATACGCAGTATTTT. This chain joins TRBV6-2 or TRBV6-3 and TRBJ2-3; D may be TRBD1 or TRBD2 (5 bases each). The length of the CDR3 is 17 residues. V lost 3 bases and J lost 1, with 17 bases in between. Germline CDR1 reads MNHEY; CDR2 reads SVGEGT.

The chain couples TRBV29-1 to TRBJ2-7; 12 bases are a match to TRBD1. Trimming cost V 7 bases and J 5 bases; bases outside gene matches: 9. The CDR3 is made up of 14 amino acids. Germline V gene data show CDR1 as SQVTM and CDR2 as ANQGSEA. This CDR3 reads CSAGPGQGANEQYF. CDR3 DNA sequence: TGCAGCGCCGGCCCGGGACAGGGGGCCAACGAGCAGTACTTC.

This clonotype showed up many times. The chain uses TRBV5-1 and TRBJ2-5, with 7 bases matching TRBD1. The V segment lost 5 bases and the J segment 4 bases; nucleotides outside the gene matches: 5. CDR1 is SGHRS, CDR2 YFSETQ, per germline. CDR3 length: 13 residues. The CDR3 is CASSQDRRETQYF. CDR3 in DNA: TGCGCCAGCAGTCAGGACAGGCGAGAGACCCAGTACTTC. The variable domain in full, completed from reference TRBV5-1 and TRBJ2-5, reads KAGVTQTPRYLIKTRGQQVTLSCSPISGHRSVSWYQQTPGQGLQFLFEYFSETQRNKGNFPGRFSGRQFSNSRSEMNVSTLELGDSALYLCASSQDRRETQYFGPGTRLLVL.

This clonotype was detected a few times. The rearrangement links TRBV5-1 to TRBJ1-1; 8 bases agree with TRBD1. Germline V gives CDR1 SGHRS, CDR2 YFSETQ. This CDR3 region has 16 residues. Germline trimming cut 2 bases from V and 0 bases from J; bases unmatched to any gene: 6. The CDR3 DNA is TGCGCCAGCAGCTTCGCGACAGGGGTGATGAACACTGAAGCTTTCTTT. As protein: CASSFATGVMNTEAFF.

This clonotype was detected only a few times. The chain is built from TRBV20-1 and TRBJ2-7, with 7 bases fitting TRBD1. V lost 6 bases and J lost 2; bases outside the gene matches: 13. CDR1 is DFQATT and CDR2 is SNEGSKA in the germline V gene (reference sequence). The CDR3 totals 15 residues. CDR3: CSAMGHLRGPYEQYF. The CDR3 nucleotides read TGCAGTGCCATGGGACACCTGAGGGGGCCCTACGAGCAGTACTTC.

This clonotype has ten or more counts. The CDR3 is CASSPGGNEQFF. For the CDR3, the DNA is TGTGCCAGCAGTCCTGGGGGGAATGAGCAGTTCTTC. This sequence joins TRBV7-2 and TRBJ2-1, with a weak D call TRBD2 (6 bases). This CDR3 is built from 12 residues. Germline values: CDR1 SGHTA, CDR2 FQGNSA. V was shortened by 6 bases and J by 7 bases, with 10 bases between the two germline ends.